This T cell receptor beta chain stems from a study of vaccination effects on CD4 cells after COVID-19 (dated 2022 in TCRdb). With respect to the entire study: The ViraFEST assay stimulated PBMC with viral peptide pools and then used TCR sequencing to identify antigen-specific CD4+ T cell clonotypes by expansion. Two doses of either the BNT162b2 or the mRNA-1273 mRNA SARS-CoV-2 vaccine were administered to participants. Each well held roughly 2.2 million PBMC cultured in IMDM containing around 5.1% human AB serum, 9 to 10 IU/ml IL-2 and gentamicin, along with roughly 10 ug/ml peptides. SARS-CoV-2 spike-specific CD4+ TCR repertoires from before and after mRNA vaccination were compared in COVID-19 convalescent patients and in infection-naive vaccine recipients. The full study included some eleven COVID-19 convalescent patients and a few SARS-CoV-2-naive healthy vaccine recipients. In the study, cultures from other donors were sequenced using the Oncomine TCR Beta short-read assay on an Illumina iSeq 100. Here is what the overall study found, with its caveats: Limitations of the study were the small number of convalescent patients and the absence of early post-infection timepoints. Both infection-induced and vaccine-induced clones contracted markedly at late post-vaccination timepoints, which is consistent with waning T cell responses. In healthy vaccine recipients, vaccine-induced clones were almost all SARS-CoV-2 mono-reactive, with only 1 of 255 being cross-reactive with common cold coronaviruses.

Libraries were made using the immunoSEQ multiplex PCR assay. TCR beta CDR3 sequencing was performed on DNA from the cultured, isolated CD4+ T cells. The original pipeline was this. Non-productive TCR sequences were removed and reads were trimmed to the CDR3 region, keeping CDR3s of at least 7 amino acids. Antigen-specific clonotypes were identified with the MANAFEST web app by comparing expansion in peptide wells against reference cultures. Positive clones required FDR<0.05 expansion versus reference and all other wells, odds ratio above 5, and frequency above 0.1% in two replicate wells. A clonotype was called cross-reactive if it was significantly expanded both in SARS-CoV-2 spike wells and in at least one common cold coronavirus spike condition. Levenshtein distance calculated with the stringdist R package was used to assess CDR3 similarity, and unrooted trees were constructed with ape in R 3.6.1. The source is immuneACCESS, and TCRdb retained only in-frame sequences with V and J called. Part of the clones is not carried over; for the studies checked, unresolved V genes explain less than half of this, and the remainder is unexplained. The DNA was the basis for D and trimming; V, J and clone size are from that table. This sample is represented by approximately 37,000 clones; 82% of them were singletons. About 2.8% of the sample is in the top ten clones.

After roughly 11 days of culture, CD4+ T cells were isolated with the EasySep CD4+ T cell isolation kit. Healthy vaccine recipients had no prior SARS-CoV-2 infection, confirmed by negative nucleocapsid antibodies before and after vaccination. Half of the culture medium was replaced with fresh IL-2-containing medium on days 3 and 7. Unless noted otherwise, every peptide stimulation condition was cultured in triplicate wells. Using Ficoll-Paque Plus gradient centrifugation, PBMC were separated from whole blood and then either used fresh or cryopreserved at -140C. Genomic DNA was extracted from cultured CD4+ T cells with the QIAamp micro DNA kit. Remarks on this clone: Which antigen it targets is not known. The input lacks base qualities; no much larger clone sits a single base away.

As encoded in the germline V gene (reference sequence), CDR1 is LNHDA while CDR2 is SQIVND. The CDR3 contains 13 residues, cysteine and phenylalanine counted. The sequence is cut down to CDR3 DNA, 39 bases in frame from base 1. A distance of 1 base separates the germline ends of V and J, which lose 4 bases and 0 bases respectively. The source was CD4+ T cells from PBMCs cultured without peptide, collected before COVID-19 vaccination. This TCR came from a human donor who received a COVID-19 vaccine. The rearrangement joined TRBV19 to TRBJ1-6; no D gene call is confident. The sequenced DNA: TGTGCCAGTAGTAACTCCTATAATTCACCCCTCCACTTT. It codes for CASSNSYNSPLHF.